The present T cell receptor (beta chain) was sequenced within a study of graft-versus-host responses after intestinal transplantation. Study at large: As for transplant type, recipients had multivisceral, liver-intestinal, or isolated intestinal grafts. Anti-thymocyte globulin induction, then tacrolimus and steroids for two to four years, went to all recipients.

The data were produced by immunoSEQ multiplex PCR, yet TCRdb's version contains in-frame clones alone and is incomplete. The table has about 120,000 clones, roughly 91% seen once. With respect to this clone: Its antigen is still unknown.

The ends lost 3 bases at V and 7 bases at J; junction bases unmatched: 14. CDR3 length: 16 residues. The germline gives CDR1 MDHEN, CDR2 SYDVKM. The material was unstimulated CD4+ T cells sorted from spleen or lymph node cells, obtained before intestinal transplant. The clonotype originates from a human donor who received an intestinal transplant. V and J are TRBV28 and TRBJ1-1; TRBD1 matches at 7 bases. The CDR3 region is CASSFILHRGLGEAFF. CDR3 DNA: TGTGCCAGCAGTTTTATACTCCACAGGGGTCTGGGTGAAGCTTTCTTT.